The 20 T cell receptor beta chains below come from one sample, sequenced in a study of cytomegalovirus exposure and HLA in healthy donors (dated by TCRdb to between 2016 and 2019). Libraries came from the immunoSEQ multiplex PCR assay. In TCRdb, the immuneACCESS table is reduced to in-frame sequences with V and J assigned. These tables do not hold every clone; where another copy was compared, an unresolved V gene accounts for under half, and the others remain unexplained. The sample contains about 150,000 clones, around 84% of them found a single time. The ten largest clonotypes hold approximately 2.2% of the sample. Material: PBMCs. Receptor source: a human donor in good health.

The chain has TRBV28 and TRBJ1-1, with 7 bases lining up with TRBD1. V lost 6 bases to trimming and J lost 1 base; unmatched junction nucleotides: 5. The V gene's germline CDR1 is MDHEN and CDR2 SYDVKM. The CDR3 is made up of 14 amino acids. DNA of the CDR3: TGTGCCAGCAGGGAGGGACAGAAGAACACTGAAGCTTTCTTT. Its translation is CASREGQKNTEAFF.

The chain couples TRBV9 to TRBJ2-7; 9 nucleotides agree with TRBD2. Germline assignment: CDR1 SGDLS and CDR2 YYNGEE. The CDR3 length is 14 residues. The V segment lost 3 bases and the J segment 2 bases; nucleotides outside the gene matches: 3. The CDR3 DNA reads TGTGCCAGCAGCGCGCGGGGGGGAACCTACGAGCAGTACTTC. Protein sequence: CASSARGGTYEQYF. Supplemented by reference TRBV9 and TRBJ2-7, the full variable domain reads DSGVTQTPKHLITATGQRVTLRCSPRSGDLSVYWYQQSLDQGLQFLIQYYNGEERAKGNILERFSAQQFPDLHSELNLSSLELGDSALYFCASSARGGTYEQYFGPGTRLTVT.

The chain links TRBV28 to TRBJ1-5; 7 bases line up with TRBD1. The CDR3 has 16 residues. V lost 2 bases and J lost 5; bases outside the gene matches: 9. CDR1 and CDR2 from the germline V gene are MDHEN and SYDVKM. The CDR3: CASSLTDRERHQPQHF. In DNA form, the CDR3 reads TGTGCCAGCAGTTTAACTGACAGGGAGCGCCATCAGCCCCAGCATTTT.

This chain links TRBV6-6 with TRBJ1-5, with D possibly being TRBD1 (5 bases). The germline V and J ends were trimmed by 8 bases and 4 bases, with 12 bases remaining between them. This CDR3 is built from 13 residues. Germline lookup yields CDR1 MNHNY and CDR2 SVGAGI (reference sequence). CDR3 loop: CASDDRPNQPQHF. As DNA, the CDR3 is TGTGCCAGCGACGACAGACCGAATCAGCCCCAGCATTTT.

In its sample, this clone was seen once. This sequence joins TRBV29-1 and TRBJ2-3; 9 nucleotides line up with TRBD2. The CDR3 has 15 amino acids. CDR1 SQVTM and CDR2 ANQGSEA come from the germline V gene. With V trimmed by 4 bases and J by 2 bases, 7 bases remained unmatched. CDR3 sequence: CSVALAGQITDTQYF. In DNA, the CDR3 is TGCAGCGTTGCTCTAGCGGGGCAAATCACAGATACGCAGTATTTT.

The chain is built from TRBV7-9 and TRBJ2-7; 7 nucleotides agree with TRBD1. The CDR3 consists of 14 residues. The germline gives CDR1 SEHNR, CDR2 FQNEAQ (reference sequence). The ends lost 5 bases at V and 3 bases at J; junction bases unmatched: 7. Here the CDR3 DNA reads TGTGCCAGCAGCGCGTCCGGGACAGACTACGAGCAGTACTTC. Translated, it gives CASSASGTDYEQYF.

The CDR3 loop is CASSPPSRGSDGYTF. The CDR3 DNA reads as TGTGCCAGCTCACCTCCTTCCCGGGGAAGTGATGGCTACACCTTC. The gene calls are TRBV18 and TRBJ1-2; D is uncertain. The CDR3 covers 15 residues. V lost 3 bases and J lost 6, with 17 bases in between. Germline CDR1 reads KGHSH; CDR2 reads LQKENI.

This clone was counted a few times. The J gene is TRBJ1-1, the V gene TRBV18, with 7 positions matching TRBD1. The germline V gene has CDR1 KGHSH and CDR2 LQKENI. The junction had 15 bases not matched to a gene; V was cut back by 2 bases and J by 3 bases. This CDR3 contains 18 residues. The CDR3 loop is CASSPKLQGVGGDTEAFF. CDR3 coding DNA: TGTGCCAGCTCACCAAAACTCCAGGGGGTTGGTGGGGACACTGAAGCTTTCTTT. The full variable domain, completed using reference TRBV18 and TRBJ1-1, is NAGVMQNPRHLVRRRGQEARLRCSPMKGHSHVYWYRQLPEEGLKFMVYLQKENIIDESGMPKERFSAEFPKEGPSILRIQQVVRGDSAAYFCASSPKLQGVGGDTEAFFGQGTRLTVV.

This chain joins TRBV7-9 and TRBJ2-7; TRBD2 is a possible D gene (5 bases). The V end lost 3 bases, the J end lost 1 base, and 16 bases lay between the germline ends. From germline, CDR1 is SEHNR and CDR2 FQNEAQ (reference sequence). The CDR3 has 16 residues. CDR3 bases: TGTGCCAGCAGCTTTTCTATGGGGAGAAAATCCTACGAGCAGTACTTC. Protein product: CASSFSMGRKSYEQYF.

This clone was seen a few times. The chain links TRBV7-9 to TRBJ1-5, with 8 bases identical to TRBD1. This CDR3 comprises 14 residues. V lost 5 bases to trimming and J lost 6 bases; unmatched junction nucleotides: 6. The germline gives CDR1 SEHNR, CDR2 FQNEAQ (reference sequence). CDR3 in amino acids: CASSTGQGGQPQHF. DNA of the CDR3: TGTGCCAGCAGCACCGGACAGGGAGGTCAGCCCCAGCATTTT.

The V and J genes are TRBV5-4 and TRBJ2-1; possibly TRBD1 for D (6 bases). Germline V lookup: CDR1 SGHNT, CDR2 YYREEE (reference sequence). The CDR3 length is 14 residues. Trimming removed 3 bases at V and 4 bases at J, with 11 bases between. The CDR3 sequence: CASSSRTAYNEQFF. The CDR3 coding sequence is TGTGCCAGCAGCTCCCGGACAGCATACAATGAGCAGTTCTTC. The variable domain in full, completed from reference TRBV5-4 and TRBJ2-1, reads ETGVTQSPTHLIKTRGQQVTLRCSSQSGHNTVSWYQQALGQGPQFIFQYYREEENGRGNFPPRFSGLQFPNYSSELNVNALELDDSALYLCASSSRTAYNEQFFGPGTRLTVL.

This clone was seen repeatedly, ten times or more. The CDR3 nucleotides read TGTGCCAGCAGTGCGTACGGGGGAGGAGCTTTCTTT. It translates to CASSAYGGGAFF. The chain joins TRBV28 to TRBJ1-1, with D maybe TRBD1 (5 bases). Germline values: CDR1 MDHEN, CDR2 SYDVKM. The CDR3 is made up of 12 amino acids. Trimming removed 5 bases from V and 10 bases from J, with 14 bases in between.

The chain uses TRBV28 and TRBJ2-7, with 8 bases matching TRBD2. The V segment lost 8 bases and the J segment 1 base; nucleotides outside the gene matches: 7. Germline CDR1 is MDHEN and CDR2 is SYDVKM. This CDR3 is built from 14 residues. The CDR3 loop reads CASAPGTRSYEQYF. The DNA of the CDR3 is TGTGCCAGCGCTCCCGGGACTAGGTCCTACGAGCAGTACTTC.

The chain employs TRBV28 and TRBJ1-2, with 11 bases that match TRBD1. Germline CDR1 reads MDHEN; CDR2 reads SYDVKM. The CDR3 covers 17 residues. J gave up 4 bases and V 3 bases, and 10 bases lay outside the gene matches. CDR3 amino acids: CASSLSVADRGLYGYTF. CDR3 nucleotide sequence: TGTGCCAGCAGTTTGTCCGTCGCGGACAGGGGGCTCTATGGCTACACCTTC.

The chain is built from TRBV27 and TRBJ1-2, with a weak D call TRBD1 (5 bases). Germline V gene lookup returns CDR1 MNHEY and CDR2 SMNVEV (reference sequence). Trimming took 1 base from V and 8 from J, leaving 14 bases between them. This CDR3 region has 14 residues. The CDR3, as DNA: TGTGCCAGCAGTTTATTATCAGGGTCCGACGGCTACACCTTC. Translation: CASSLLSGSDGYTF.

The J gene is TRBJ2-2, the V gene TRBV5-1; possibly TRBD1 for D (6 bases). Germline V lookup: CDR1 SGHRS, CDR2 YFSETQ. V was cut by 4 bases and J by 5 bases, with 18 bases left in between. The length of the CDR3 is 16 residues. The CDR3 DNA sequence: TGCGCCAGCAGCAAAACAGGGATCGAGGGAACCGGGGAGCTGTTTTTT. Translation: CASSKTGIEGTGELFF.

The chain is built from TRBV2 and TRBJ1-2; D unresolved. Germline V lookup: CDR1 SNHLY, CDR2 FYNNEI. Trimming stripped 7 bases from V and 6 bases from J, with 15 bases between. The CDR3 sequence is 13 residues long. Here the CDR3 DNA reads TGTGCCAGCACAGGTGGGCCAAAAGATGGCTACACCTTC. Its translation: CASTGGPKDGYTF. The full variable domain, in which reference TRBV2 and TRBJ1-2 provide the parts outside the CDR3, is EPEVTQTPSHQVTQMGQEVILRCVPISNHLYFYWYRQILGQKVEFLVSFYNNEISEKSEIFDDQFSVERPDGSNFTLKIRSTKLEDSAMYFCASTGGPKDGYTFGSGTRLTVV.

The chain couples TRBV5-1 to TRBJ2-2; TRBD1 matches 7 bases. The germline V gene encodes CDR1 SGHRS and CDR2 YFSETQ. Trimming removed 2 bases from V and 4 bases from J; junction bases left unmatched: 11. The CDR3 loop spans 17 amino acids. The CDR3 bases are TGCGCCAGCAGCTTTCCCCCCGGCAGGGGGTCCACCGGGGAGCTGTTTTTT. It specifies CASSFPPGRGSTGELFF.

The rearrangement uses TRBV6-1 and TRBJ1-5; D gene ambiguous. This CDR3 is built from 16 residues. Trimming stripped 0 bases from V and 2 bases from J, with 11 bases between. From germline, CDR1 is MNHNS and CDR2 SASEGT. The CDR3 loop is CASSEAAGWRNQPQHF. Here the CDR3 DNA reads TGTGCCAGCAGTGAAGCGGCAGGTTGGCGCAATCAGCCCCAGCATTTT.

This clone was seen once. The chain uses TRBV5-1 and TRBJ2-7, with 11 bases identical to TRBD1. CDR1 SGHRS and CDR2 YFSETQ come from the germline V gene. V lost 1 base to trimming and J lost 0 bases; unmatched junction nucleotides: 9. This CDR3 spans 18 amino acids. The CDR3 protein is CASSLRGTGGTSSYEQYF. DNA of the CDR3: TGCGCCAGCAGCTTGAGAGGGACAGGGGGTACTAGCTCCTACGAGCAGTACTTC.